One and the same sample provided the 20 T cell receptor beta chains below, sequenced in a study of T cells expressing NK-cell markers. Reanalyzing the 5' RACE reads, TCRdb keeps one entry per CDR3 protein, without DNA. This sample contains some 410,000 distinct CDR3 sequences. Sequencing was performed on blood T cells: a sorted CD56 or NKG2C T cell subset, CD4+ or CD8+ T cells, or bulk PBMC T cells (not recorded which). The receptors stem from a woman aged 18 to 75 in good health.

The CDR3 region is CSALTPGLAGGSNTGELFF. The rearrangement uses TRBV20-1 and TRBJ2-2; with no DNA, the TCRdb D assignment of TRBD2 cannot be verified. This CDR3 is built from 19 residues. Germline assignment: CDR1 DFQATT and CDR2 SNEGSKA (reference sequence).

The chain is built from TRBV7-9 and TRBJ2-1; the TCRdb D gene call, TRBD2, has no DNA to confirm it. Germline loops: CDR1 SEHNR, CDR2 FQNEAQ (reference sequence). CDR3 length equals 12 residues. The CDR3 here is CASSLLEAEQFF. The complete variable domain, with remaining parts taken from reference TRBV7-9 and TRBJ2-1, reads DTGVSQNPRHKITKRGQNVTFRCDPISEHNRLYWYRQTLGQGPEFLTYFQNEAQLEKSRLLSDRFSAERPKGSFSTLEIQRTEQGDSAMYLCASSLLEAEQFFGPGTRLTVL.

The CDR3 loop is CSASPTGDTNSYEQYF. J is TRBJ2-7 and V is TRBV20-1; absent DNA, TCRdb's TRBD1 call cannot be checked. The CDR3 loop spans 16 amino acids. Germline CDR1 is DFQATT and CDR2 is SNEGSKA (reference sequence).

This rearrangement joins TRBV27 to TRBJ2-2. The CDR3 covers 13 residues. Germline V gene lookup returns CDR1 MNHEY and CDR2 SMNVEV (reference sequence). CDR3 loop: CASSGKNTGELFF.

The chain carries TRBV20-1 and TRBJ1-5; with no DNA, the TCRdb D assignment of TRBD1 cannot be verified. This CDR3 has 14 amino acids. CDR1 is DFQATT, CDR2 SNEGSKA, per germline (reference sequence). The CDR3 loop is CSATTGDSNQPQHF.

This chain joins TRBV5-6 and TRBJ2-1; as DNA is missing, the TRBD2 call by TCRdb cannot be tested. The CDR3 has 20 amino acids. The germline V gene encodes CDR1 SGHDT and CDR2 YYEEEE. The CDR3 protein is CASSLKGTSGGRPSYNEQFF.

The chain uses TRBV28 and TRBJ1-6. This CDR3 is 14 amino acids long. The germline V gene encodes CDR1 MDHEN and CDR2 SYDVKM. CDR3 amino acids: CASSRQPYNSPLHF. Full variable domain (rest looked up from reference TRBV28 and TRBJ1-6): DVKVTQSSRYLVKRTGEKVFLECVQDMDHENMFWYRQDPGLGLRLIYFSYDVKMKEKGDIPEGYSVSREKKERFSLILESASTNQTSMYLCASSRQPYNSPLHFGNGTRLTVT.

By frequency, this clonotype is medium-sized. J is TRBJ1-1 and V is TRBV20-1; TCRdb picks TRBD1, but there is no DNA to check that call. The CDR3 is 12 amino acids. The germline CDR1 and CDR2 sequences are DFQATT and SNEGSKA (reference sequence). The CDR3 sequence: CSASGGNTEAFF.

The genes are TRBV28 and TRBJ2-7; the TCRdb D gene call, TRBD1, has no DNA to confirm it. CDR1 is MDHEN and CDR2 is SYDVKM in the germline V gene. The length of the CDR3 is 13 residues. CDR3 sequence reads: CATGAGGWYEQYF.

The chain combines TRBV29-1 with TRBJ2-7. The CDR3 extends over 14 amino acids. Germline V gives CDR1 SQVTM, CDR2 ANQGSEA. The CDR3 loop reads CSVEDGDTHYEQYF.

This chain's CDR3 is CASSLTPAETQYF. V gene TRBV7-3 combines with J gene TRBJ2-5. The CDR3 loop spans 13 amino acids. CDR1 is SGHTA, CDR2 FQGTGA, per germline.

V gene TRBV12-3 or TRBV12-4 combines with J gene TRBJ2-1; TCRdb's D call, TRBD2, is unchecked because there is no DNA. The CDR3 is made up of 19 amino acids. CDR3: CASSFSGLAGAPRDNEQFF.

This chain links TRBV7-2 with TRBJ2-7. In germline, CDR1 is SGHTA, CDR2 FQGNSA. The CDR3 contains 14 residues. The CDR3 sequence is CASSLAPRGYEQYF.

The chain uses TRBV19 and TRBJ2-7; TCRdb lists TRBD2, though no DNA is available to test this call. The germline V gene encodes CDR1 LNHDA and CDR2 SQIVND (reference sequence). The CDR3 has 16 amino acids. CDR3 amino acids: CATQVKLAPSSYEQYF.

The rearrangement links TRBV7-2 to TRBJ2-1; lacking DNA, the TRBD2 call made by TCRdb goes unchecked. Germline lookup yields CDR1 SGHTA and CDR2 FQGNSA. This CDR3 comprises 13 residues. The CDR3 protein is CASSLGLASEQFF.

The rearrangement links TRBV7-9 to TRBJ2-1; TCRdb outputs TRBD1, but without DNA this stays unchecked. This CDR3 region has 15 residues. Germline-derived CDR1 and CDR2 are SEHNR and FQNEAQ (reference sequence). Here the CDR3 reads CASSSPARSYNEQFF.

The rearrangement joins TRBV2 to TRBJ2-5; TCRdb's D call of TRBD1 is untestable without DNA. CDR3 length: 14 amino acids. CDR1 and CDR2 from the germline V gene are SNHLY and FYNNEI. CDR3 sequence: CASNRQGAQETQYF.

The CDR3 region is CSSIAGELQETQYF. The genes are TRBV20-1 and TRBJ2-5; TCRdb's assignment of TRBD2 cannot be checked, as there is no DNA. The CDR3 sequence is 14 residues long. CDR1 is DFQATT, CDR2 SNEGSKA, per germline (reference sequence).

V gene TRBV21-1 combines with J gene TRBJ2-3; TCRdb returns TRBD1, unconfirmable since there is no DNA. TRBV21-1 is a pseudogene locus. CDR3 length equals 15 residues. The CDR3 here is CASSRRDRGSDTQYF.

The chain combines TRBV20-1 with TRBJ2-5; TCRdb calls TRBD1, which cannot be checked without DNA. The germline CDR1 and CDR2 sequences are DFQATT and SNEGSKA (reference sequence). This CDR3 contains 15 residues. The CDR3 is CSARDGTGEVETQYF.